The rows below give T cell receptor beta chains drawn from one sample of a study of regulatory T cells in long-lasting Graves disease. MiXCR, applied by TCRdb to the multiplex PCR reads, yields one record per CDR3 protein. The table has about 660,000 distinct CDR3 sequences, about 32% seen once; the top ten hold about 40%. The starting material was peripheral blood mononuclear cells (PBMCs), obtained when the disease was refractory, from a patient treated with antithyroid drugs. These receptors all stem from a female donor with Graves disease. Both conserved end residues are part of each CDR3. A D gene is named only where the DNA matches it firmly. Not all rows give a size; the values are once, few, many and, for expanded clones, a class.

clone size,D gene,V gene,J gene,CDR3 DNA,CDR3 protein
NA,NA,TRBV13,TRBJ2-7,TGTGCCAGCAGCTTAGGGGACAGATCCTACGAGCAGTACTTC,CASSLGDRSYEQYF
NA,NA,TRBV19,TRBJ1-5,TGTGCCAGTAGTCTCTCGAGGCAGGGCAAGAATCAGCCCCAGCATTTT,CASSLSRQGKNQPQHF
NA,NA,TRBV12-3/TRBV12-4,TRBJ1-2,TGTGCCAGCAGTACCCCCGAGGGGGTACCCCGTTTGGGCGGCTACACCTTC,CASSTPEGVPRLGGYTF
few,NA,TRBV5-4,TRBJ1-4,TGTGCCAGCAGCTTGACAGCAGTTAATGAAAAACTGTTTTTT,CASSLTAVNEKLFF
NA,TRBD2,TRBV7-7,TRBJ2-2,TGTGCTAGCAGCCTAGGGTTAGCGGGAGGGCCGACGACCGGGGAGCTGTTTTTT,CASSLGLAGGPTTGELFF
few,NA,TRBV5-1,TRBJ2-7,TGCGCCAGCACTAGAGGGAAGGGGCCAGTCTCCTACGAGCAGTACTTC,CASTRGKGPVSYEQYF
NA,TRBD2,TRBV20-1,TRBJ2-7,TGCAGTGCTAGGGTTGGACTAGCGGGAGGGGTATCCTACGAGCAGTACTTC,CSARVGLAGGVSYEQYF
few,NA,TRBV3-1,TRBJ1-1,TGTGCCAGCAGGGGACTAACAGGGACTTTCTTT,CASRGLTGTFF
few,NA,TRBV6-1,TRBJ1-2,TGTGCCAGCAGCTCCATGCGGGGTAACTATGGCTACACCTTC,CASSSMRGNYGYTF
NA,TRBD1,TRBV20-1,TRBJ2-5,TGCAGTGCTTCCGGGACAGTCCAAGAGACCCAGTACTTC,CSASGTVQETQYF
few,TRBD2,TRBV27,TRBJ2-7,TGTGCCAGCAGTTTACACTTAGCGGGGGGCTCCTACGAGCAGTACTTC,CASSLHLAGGSYEQYF
few,TRBD1,TRBV3-1,TRBJ1-1,TGTGCCAGCAGCCACGGATGGACAGGGAACACTGAAGCTTTCTTT,CASSHGWTGNTEAFF
few,NA,TRBV6-1,TRBJ1-5,TGTGCCAGCAGTCACGGATGGGGGCAGGATCAGCCCCAGCATTTT,CASSHGWGQDQPQHF
many,NA,TRBV27,TRBJ1-5,TGTGCCAGCAGTGATACAGGGTTGTATCAGCCCCAGCATTTT,CASSDTGLYQPQHF
medium-sized,NA,TRBV27,TRBJ1-3,TGTGCCAGCAGTTTAGGGTCACCCGAGACTGGAAACACCATATATTTT,CASSLGSPETGNTIYF
few,TRBD1,TRBV12-3/TRBV12-4,TRBJ1-2,TGTGCCAGCAGTTTGTCGGGACAGGGTGCGGTCTATGGCTACACCTTC,CASSLSGQGAVYGYTF
many,NA,TRBV6-1,TRBJ1-1,TGTGCCAGCAGTGAAACGGGCTTCATGAACACTGAAGCTTTCTTT,CASSETGFMNTEAFF
NA,TRBD2,TRBV19,TRBJ2-7,TGTGCCAGTAGTATGGTTCGGGAGGGCTACGAGCAGTACTTC,CASSMVREGYEQYF
few,TRBD1,TRBV20-1,TRBJ1-6,TGCAGTGCTAGAGGGCAGGGGGGGAATTCACCCCTCCACTTT,CSARGQGGNSPLHF
NA,NA,TRBV20-1,TRBJ2-7,TGCAGTGCTAGCAGCCTCCAGAGCTCCTACGAGCAGTACTTC,CSASSLQSSYEQYF
NA,NA,TRBV10-3,TRBJ2-1,TGTGCCATCAGCGGAGGGTGGGAGTTAGTAGATGAGCAGTTCTTC,CAISGGWELVDEQFF
NA,NA,TRBV24-1,TRBJ2-4,TGTGCCACCCCGGACTCCGGGGCGACCAAAAACATTCAGTACTTC,CATPDSGATKNIQYF
NA,TRBD1,TRBV29-1,TRBJ1-1,TGCAGCGCCATGACAGGGAGTTACACTGAAGCTTTCTTT,CSAMTGSYTEAFF
many,NA,TRBV27,TRBJ2-3,TGTGCCAGCAGTGTGACAAAGAGCACAGATACGCAGTATTTT,CASSVTKSTDTQYF
once,NA,TRBV7-3,TRBJ2-2,TGTGCCAGCAGCCATGGGACTACCGGGGAGCTGTTTTTT,CASSHGTTGELFF
NA,NA,TRBV6-2/TRBV6-3,TRBJ2-7,TGTGCCAGCAGTTACTCCGGGGTCCCCTACGAGCAGTACTTC,CASSYSGVPYEQYF
few,NA,TRBV19,TRBJ1-5,TGTGCCAGTAGTATAGGAGGCTGGGGTAGCAATCAGCCCCAGCATTTT,CASSIGGWGSNQPQHF
few,TRBD2,TRBV27,TRBJ2-2,TGTGCCAGCAGTTCATACGACCCGGGACTAGCGGGAGCGACCGGGGAGCTGTTTTTT,CASSSYDPGLAGATGELFF
few,NA,TRBV28,TRBJ1-2,TGTGCCAGCATATCCGGGACCATCCATGGCTACACCTTC,CASISGTIHGYTF
few,NA,TRBV24-1,TRBJ2-1,TGTGCCACCAGTTTCGCCGGGGCCAATGAGCAGTTCTTC,CATSFAGANEQFF
NA,NA,TRBV19,TRBJ1-5,TGTGCCAGTAGGGCTGAGGGCCGCTATCAGCCCCAGCATTTT,CASRAEGRYQPQHF